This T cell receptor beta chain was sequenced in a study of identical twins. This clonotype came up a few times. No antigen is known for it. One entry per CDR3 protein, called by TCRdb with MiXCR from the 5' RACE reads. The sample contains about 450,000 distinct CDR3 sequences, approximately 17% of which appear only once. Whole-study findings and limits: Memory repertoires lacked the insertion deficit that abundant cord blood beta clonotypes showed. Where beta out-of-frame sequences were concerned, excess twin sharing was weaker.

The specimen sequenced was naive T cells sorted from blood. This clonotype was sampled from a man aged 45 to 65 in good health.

CDR3 DNA sequence: TGTGCCATCAGTAAAGCCGACAGGGGGCATAGTGAGCAGTTCTTC. This gives the protein CAISKADRGHSEQFF. The J gene is TRBJ2-1, the V gene TRBV10-3; 10 nucleotides align to TRBD1. This CDR3 comprises 15 residues. The V segment lost 5 bases and the J segment 9 bases; nucleotides outside the gene matches: 10. The germline CDR1 and CDR2 sequences are ENHRY and SYGVKD.